The 8 T cell receptor beta chains listed next were all sequenced from one sample in a study of cytomegalovirus exposure and HLA in healthy donors. Primers: 60 Vbeta forward and 13 Jbeta reverse. The protocol was immunoSEQ multiplex PCR, while the TCRdb copy is restricted to in-frame clones and leaves out a portion. The table includes around 100,000 clones, approximately 84% detected once. Input material: PBMCs. These receptors all stem from a woman under 30 in good health and CMV-seropositive.

This chain links TRBV5-6 with TRBJ2-1, with TRBD2 identical over 16 bases. The CDR3 is 18 amino acids. Germline loops: CDR1 SGHDT, CDR2 YYEEEE. V gave up 1 base and J gave up 5 bases; unmatched junction bases: 6. CDR3 loop: CASSLPGLAGGPNNEQFF. As DNA, the CDR3 is TGTGCCAGCAGCTTGCCGGGACTAGCGGGAGGGCCAAACAATGAGCAGTTCTTC.

Only a few counts were recorded for this clone. The chain links TRBV27 to TRBJ1-4; TRBD1 agrees at 9 bases. Germline V gene lookup returns CDR1 MNHEY and CDR2 SMNVEV (reference sequence). The CDR3 runs to 18 residues. The junction had 14 bases not matched to a gene; V was cut back by 1 base and J by 8 bases. For the CDR3, the DNA is TGTGCCAGCAGTTTATTTGGGACAGGGCCGGAACGCATCGAAAAACTGTTTTTT. It is translated as CASSLFGTGPERIEKLFF.

This chain links TRBV9 with TRBJ1-1; tentative D call: TRBD1 (6 bases). V lost 4 bases, J lost 4 bases, and 23 bases lay in between. The CDR3 is 17 residues long. Germline V CDR1 and CDR2: SGDLS, YYNGEE. The CDR3 coding sequence is TGTGCCAGCAGCAAGAGAGGGGGGGGGTTTTCCGGCACTGAAGCTTTCTTT. As protein: CASSKRGGGFSGTEAFF.

The chain is built from TRBV11-2 and TRBJ2-5, with D tentatively TRBD2 (5 bases). Germline-derived CDR1 and CDR2 are SGHAT and FQNNGV. The CDR3 runs 18 residues. The ends were cut back, 2 bases at V and 4 bases at J, with 23 bases in the middle. The chain's CDR3 is CASSLNPPGRGGRETQYF. The DNA for the CDR3 is TGTGCCAGCAGCTTAAATCCACCCGGACGTGGTGGGAGAGAGACCCAGTACTTC. Filled out from reference TRBV11-2 and TRBJ2-5, the complete variable domain reads EAGVAQSPRYKIIEKRQSVAFWCNPISGHATLYWYQQILGQGPKLLIQFQNNGVVDDSQLPKDRFSAERLKGVDSTLKIQPAKLEDSAVYLCASSLNPPGRGGRETQYFGPGTRLLVL.

This chain joins TRBV4-1 and TRBJ2-7; D gene ambiguous. The length of the CDR3 is 14 residues. CDR1 is MGHRA and CDR2 is YSYEKL in the germline V gene. The V end was cut by 3 bases, the J end by 4 bases, with 13 bases between. CDR3 nucleotides: TGCGCCAGCAGCCATCAATGGTCCCAGTACGAGCAGTACTTC. Protein sequence: CASSHQWSQYEQYF.

The V and J genes are TRBV2 and TRBJ1-2; 7 nucleotides agree with TRBD1. CDR1 SNHLY and CDR2 FYNNEI come from the germline V gene. This CDR3 has 12 residues. With 6 bases clipped from V and 8 bases from J, the junction kept 6 bases outside the gene matches. CDR3 protein: CASRKTGRGYTF. CDR3 DNA sequence: TGTGCCAGCAGAAAGACAGGGAGAGGCTACACCTTC.

The rearrangement joins TRBV5-1 to TRBJ2-7; TRBD1 matches at 10 bases. Unmatched junction bases numbered 16, after V lost 5 bases and J lost 8 bases. This CDR3 is 16 amino acids long. The germline gives CDR1 SGHRS, CDR2 YFSETQ. The CDR3, as DNA: TGCGCCAGCAGTCCGATCCCCGGGACAGGGGAATCCAAGCAGTACTTC. Protein product: CASSPIPGTGESKQYF.

This sequence joins TRBV2 and TRBJ2-5; D gene uncertain. The last part of the DNA fits TRBJ2-7 better; the J call may be wrong. CDR3 length equals 13 residues. Germline lookup yields CDR1 SNHLY and CDR2 FYNNEI. DNA of the CDR3: TGTGCCAGCAGTGAACGGCAGTACTACGAGCAGTACTTC. This sequence encodes CASSERQYYEQYF.